These 30 T cell receptor beta chains originate from one sample sequenced in a study of long-term antiretroviral therapy in people with HIV. With survey level as its setting, the immunoSEQ assay was v3.0. Using immunoSEQ multiplex PCR, the repertoire was profiled, and TCRdb retains in-frame clones only, with some absent. The repertoire has 35,000 or so clones, around 80% of them found once; the top ten carry roughly 6.6%. Sequencing used unsorted PBMCs, obtained 2 years after starting antiretroviral therapy. The receptors were gathered from a woman in her 50s with HIV.

This clone was observed a handful of times. The chain combines TRBV6-1 with TRBJ2-7, with 10 nucleotides matching TRBD2. The CDR3 spans 15 residues. Trimming took 3 bases from V and 4 from J; bases not matched to a gene: 6. Germline V gene lookup returns CDR1 MNHNS and CDR2 SASEGT. The CDR3 protein is CASSEGSGGFYEQYV. DNA for the CDR3: TGTGCCAGCAGTGAGGGTAGCGGGGGGTTTTACGAGCAGTACGTC.

J is TRBJ1-2 and V is TRBV6-1; D is possibly TRBD1 (5 bases). The V and J ends lost 6 bases and 5 bases respectively, with 13 bases between them. The CDR3 length is 13 residues. Germline lookup yields CDR1 MNHNS and CDR2 SASEGT. CDR3 residues: CASSNSGLYGYTF. CDR3 in DNA: TGTGCCAGCAGCAATTCAGGGTTATATGGCTACACCTTC.

CDR3 in amino acids: CASSIGASYEQYF. The CDR3 DNA reads TGTGCCAGTAGTATAGGCGCCTCCTACGAGCAGTACTTC. The chain carries TRBV19 and TRBJ2-7; no definite D call. The CDR3 has 13 residues. Germline CDR1 reads LNHDA; CDR2 reads SQIVND (reference sequence). V was clipped by 1 base and J by 0 bases, with 4 bases between them. Full variable domain (remainder filled in from reference TRBV19 and TRBJ2-7): DGGITQSPKYLFRKEGQNVTLSCEQNLNHDAMYWYRQDPGQGLRLIYYSQIVNDFQKGDIAEGYSVSREKKESFPLTVTSAQKNPTAFYLCASSIGASYEQYFGPGTRLTVT.

The chain uses TRBV9 and TRBJ2-6, with D possibly being TRBD1 (6 bases). Germline assignment: CDR1 SGDLS and CDR2 YYNGEE. The CDR3 spans 18 residues. Trimming pared 3 bases from V and 1 base from J, leaving 17 bases between. CDR3 protein: CASSGGLGAVSGANVLTF. CDR3 coding DNA: TGTGCCAGCAGCGGCGGTTTGGGGGCGGTTTCTGGGGCCAACGTCCTGACTTTC.

This chain links TRBV7-8 with TRBJ2-3; no definite D call. This CDR3 is built from 15 residues. With 5 bases removed from V and 4 bases from J, the gap between germline ends came to 16 bases. Germline V gives CDR1 SGHVS, CDR2 FQNEAQ. CDR3 DNA sequence: TGTGCCAGCAGCGTCCGGAGTACCTCATCAGATACGCAGTATTTT. Its translation is CASSVRSTSSDTQYF.

The rearrangement joins TRBV18 to TRBJ2-1; 8 bases are a match to TRBD2. This CDR3 is 16 amino acids long. V was pared by 3 bases and J by 3 bases, with 7 bases of the junction left unmatched. Germline assignment: CDR1 KGHSH and CDR2 LQKENI. The CDR3 region has the DNA TGTGCCAGCTCACCCAAAAGCGGGGGCTTCTACAATGAGCAGTTCTTC. This translates into CASSPKSGGFYNEQFF.

V and J are TRBV7-9 and TRBJ2-1, with D unresolved. The CDR3 length is 15 residues. V was shortened by 4 bases and J by 0 bases, with 10 bases between the two germline ends. Germline V gene data show CDR1 as SEHNR and CDR2 as FQNEAQ (reference sequence). The CDR3 sequence is CASSSLIGSYNEQFF. As DNA, the CDR3 is TGTGCCAGCAGCTCCTTGATCGGCTCCTACAATGAGCAGTTCTTC.

This sequence joins TRBV18 and TRBJ2-1; a possible D gene is TRBD1 (6 bases). The germline V gene has CDR1 KGHSH and CDR2 LQKENI. Trimming shortened V by 7 bases and J by 6 bases, and 16 bases separated the two germline ends. CDR3 size: 14 residues. The CDR3 nucleotides are TGTGCCAGCTTTAATACCGGGACATTCAATGAGCAGTTCTTC. Amino acids: CASFNTGTFNEQFF. The complete variable domain, with remaining parts taken from reference TRBV18 and TRBJ2-1, reads NAGVMQNPRHLVRRRGQEARLRCSPMKGHSHVYWYRQLPEEGLKFMVYLQKENIIDESGMPKERFSAEFPKEGPSILRIQQVVRGDSAAYFCASFNTGTFNEQFFGPGTRLTVL.

This chain connects TRBV7-8 to TRBJ1-4, with a possible D match to TRBD1 (6 bases). Per the germline V gene, CDR1 is SGHVS and CDR2 is FQNEAQ. V lost 7 bases, J lost 0 bases, and 15 bases lay in between. This CDR3 has 16 residues. The CDR3 here is CASTLQGGATNEKLFF. The CDR3 nucleotides read TGTGCCAGCACCCTACAGGGAGGTGCAACTAATGAAAAACTGTTTTTT.

V is TRBV2 and J is TRBJ2-6, with TRBD2 identical over 13 bases. The trim removed 7 bases at V and 2 bases at J, leaving 8 bases unmatched. Germline values: CDR1 SNHLY, CDR2 FYNNEI. CDR3 size: 18 residues. The CDR3 spells CASKAGLAGTTGANVLTF. Written as DNA, the CDR3 is TGTGCCAGCAAAGCGGGACTAGCGGGGACTACTGGGGCCAACGTCCTGACTTTC.

In this sample, this clone turned up once. The chain couples TRBV10-3 to TRBJ1-3, with D unresolved. CDR1 ENHRY and CDR2 SYGVKD come from the germline V gene. This CDR3 is built from 16 residues. Deletions cut 4 bases from V and 1 base from J, with 14 bases between. The CDR3 is CAISVDGSRSGNTIYF. In nucleotides, the CDR3 is TGTGCCATCAGTGTCGACGGGAGCAGATCTGGAAACACCATATATTTT.

This chain joins TRBV5-6 and TRBJ2-1; 8 bases map to TRBD2. CDR1 and CDR2 (germline): SGHDT, YYEEEE. The V gene end was trimmed by 1 base and the J gene end by 6 bases; junction bases not matched to a gene: 6. The CDR3 contains 15 residues. The CDR3 DNA reads as TGTGCCAGCAGCTTGATCCGAGCGGGGGCCAATGAGCAGTTCTTC. It codes for CASSLIRAGANEQFF.

The chain joins TRBV11-3 to TRBJ1-1; no clear D. Trimming stripped 5 bases from V and 1 base from J, with 11 bases between. This CDR3 contains 14 residues. CDR1 and CDR2 (germline): SGHNT, YENEEA. DNA of the CDR3: TGTGCCAGCAGCCCCCGGACGGGGAACACTGAAGCTTTCTTT. Encoded protein: CASSPRTGNTEAFF. Together with reference TRBV11-3 and TRBJ1-1, the CDR3 gives the full variable domain: EAGVVQSPRYKIIEKKQPVAFWCNPISGHNTLYWYLQNLGQGPELLIRYENEEAVDDSQLPKDRFSAERLKGVDSTLKIQPAELGDSAVYLCASSPRTGNTEAFFGQGTRLTVV.

The chain joins TRBV28 to TRBJ2-7, with 8 nucleotides matching TRBD1. From germline, CDR1 is MDHEN and CDR2 SYDVKM. The V segment lost 6 bases and the J segment 5 bases; nucleotides outside the gene matches: 9. There are 14 residues in the CDR3. CDR3 amino acids: CASSPWRDRNEQYF. The CDR3 DNA is TGTGCCAGCAGCCCTTGGAGGGACAGGAACGAGCAGTACTTC.

This clone occurred a few times. V usage is TRBV4-2 and J usage is TRBJ1-1; D ambiguous. The V end lost 1 base, the J end lost 1 base, and 4 bases lay between the germline ends. The germline V gene has CDR1 LGHNA and CDR2 YNFKEQ. This CDR3 comprises 13 residues. The CDR3 is CASSQGGNTEAFF. Here the CDR3 DNA reads TGTGCCAGCAGCCAAGGGGGGAACACTGAAGCTTTCTTT.

V usage is TRBV10-3 and J usage is TRBJ1-1; the match to TRBD1 covers 8 bases. Germline lookup yields CDR1 ENHRY and CDR2 SYGVKD. This CDR3 spans 14 amino acids. V was clipped by 10 bases and J by 4 bases; unmatched bases: 11. The CDR3 spells CATGITGGGTEAFF. The DNA of the CDR3 is TGTGCCACCGGAATAACAGGGGGTGGCACTGAAGCTTTCTTT.

Here the CDR3 DNA reads TGTGCCAGCAGCCTAAACAGGGCCAGAATTAACTATGGCTACACCTTC. Translation gives CASSLNRARINYGYTF. The genes are TRBV4-2 and TRBJ1-2, with a tentative D call TRBD1 (6 bases). Between the trimmed V and J ends, which lost 4 bases and 1 base, there was a span of 16 bases. The CDR3 spans 16 residues. CDR1 and CDR2 from the germline V gene are LGHNA and YNFKEQ.

This sequence joins TRBV18 and TRBJ1-2, with TRBD1 identical over 7 bases. Germline V lookup: CDR1 KGHSH, CDR2 LQKENI. The CDR3 consists of 16 residues. V shed 2 bases, J shed 7 bases, and the junction held 13 bases outside the gene matches. The CDR3 DNA is TGTGCCAGCTCACCATTGGAGGGGGCGAGAGGAGGTGGCTACACCTTC. This encodes CASSPLEGARGGGYTF.

The chain links TRBV19 to TRBJ2-5; 10 nucleotides align to TRBD2. Per the germline V gene, CDR1 is LNHDA and CDR2 is SQIVND (reference sequence). Trimming took 5 bases from V and 4 from J; bases not matched to a gene: 19. There are 19 residues in the CDR3. CDR3 sequence: CASSAYGILAGLEGETQYF. The CDR3 DNA follows: TGTGCCAGTAGTGCCTACGGGATACTAGCGGGGTTAGAGGGAGAGACCCAGTACTTC.

The J gene is TRBJ1-3, the V gene TRBV29-1; no clear D gene. The CDR3 is made up of 13 amino acids. V dropped 4 bases and J dropped 4 bases, with 11 bases sitting between them. Germline CDR1 is SQVTM and CDR2 is ANQGSEA. CDR3 in DNA: TGCAGCGTTGTCCGGGGAGGAGGAAACACCATATATTTT. Protein sequence: CSVVRGGGNTIYF.

This clone has a single count. V and J are TRBV7-8 and TRBJ1-1; D gene uncertain. Germline V gene data show CDR1 as SGHVS and CDR2 as FQNEAQ. The CDR3 spans 13 residues. With 2 bases removed from V and 0 bases from J, the gap between germline ends came to 4 bases. The CDR3 here is CASSLKVNTEAFF. DNA of the CDR3: TGTGCCAGCAGCTTAAAAGTGAACACTGAAGCTTTCTTT.

The chain carries TRBV19 and TRBJ1-2; 10 positions match TRBD1. CDR1 and CDR2 (germline): LNHDA, SQIVND (reference sequence). The V gene end was trimmed by 4 bases and the J gene end by 0 bases; junction bases not matched to a gene: 8. This CDR3 comprises 17 residues. The CDR3 loop reads CASSTWTGGTANYGYTF. The CDR3 bases are TGTGCCAGTAGTACGTGGACAGGGGGGACGGCTAACTATGGCTACACCTTC.

A few counts support this clone. The chain links TRBV6-1 to TRBJ1-2, with TRBD1 as a possible D gene (5 bases). This CDR3 comprises 13 residues. Germline V lookup: CDR1 MNHNS, CDR2 SASEGT. The V gene lost 4 bases and the J gene lost 4 bases, with 10 bases spanning the gap. DNA of the CDR3: TGTGCCAGCAGTGCCGGGACTATCTATGGCTACACCTTC. Translated: CASSAGTIYGYTF.

This sequence joins TRBV7-3 and TRBJ2-3; D might be TRBD2 (5 bases). Per the germline V gene, CDR1 is SGHTA and CDR2 is FQGTGA. The V end was cut by 2 bases, the J end by 6 bases, with 15 bases between. CDR3 length: 15 residues. CDR3 in DNA: TGTGCCAGCAGCTTAGTAGGACTGGGTGAGGATACGCAGTATTTT. This sequence encodes CASSLVGLGEDTQYF.

This clone was seen only a few times. V and J are TRBV30 and TRBJ2-7; D is possibly TRBD1 (5 bases). The CDR3 has 11 residues. CDR1 is GTSNPN and CDR2 is SVGIG in the germline V gene (reference sequence). V was trimmed by 8 bases and J by 0 bases, leaving 8 bases between them. In DNA form, the CDR3 reads TGTGCCCAGGGTAGCTCCTACGAGCAGTACTTC. Encoded protein: CAQGSSYEQYF.

The chain has TRBV5-6 and TRBJ2-3, with TRBD1 matching over 7 bases. CDR3 length: 12 residues. Trimming took 4 bases from V and 10 from J; bases not matched to a gene: 6. Germline loops: CDR1 SGHDT, CDR2 YYEEEE. CDR3 coding DNA: TGTGCCAGCAGCCCGGGACAGTTTGCGCAGTATTTT. Protein: CASSPGQFAQYF.

This clone is a singleton in its sample. The V gene is TRBV2, the J gene TRBJ2-3, with 8 bases lining up with TRBD1. V shed 6 bases and J 2 bases; nucleotides not matched to a gene: 13. Germline CDR1 SNHLY, CDR2 FYNNEI. The length of the CDR3 is 17 residues. The CDR3 sequence is CASRVLPGQAYTDTQYF. The CDR3 nucleotides are TGTGCCAGCAGGGTTCTTCCGGGACAGGCTTACACAGATACGCAGTATTTT.

This clone was seen only a few times. The V gene is TRBV2, the J gene TRBJ1-5, with 8 bases matching TRBD1. Germline CDR1 SNHLY, CDR2 FYNNEI. V trimming: 9 bases; J trimming: 10 bases; junction bases outside the gene matches: 14. This CDR3 contains 14 residues. The CDR3, as DNA: TGTGCCAGTGGGACAGGCCTTACCTTACAACCCCAGCATTTT. Translation gives CASGTGLTLQPQHF. Drawing the rest from reference TRBV2 and TRBJ1-5, the complete variable domain is EPEVTQTPSHQVTQMGQEVILRCVPISNHLYFYWYRQILGQKVEFLVSFYNNEISEKSEIFDDQFSVERPDGSNFTLKIRSTKLEDSAMYFCASGTGLTLQPQHFGDGTRLSIL.

This chain connects TRBV5-1 to TRBJ1-6; 7 positions match TRBD1. Unmatched junction bases numbered 5, after V lost 7 bases and J lost 7 bases. This CDR3 region has 13 residues. Germline loops: CDR1 SGHRS, CDR2 YFSETQ. The CDR3 is CASATGENSPLHF. Here the CDR3 DNA reads TGCGCCAGCGCCACAGGGGAGAATTCACCCCTCCACTTT.

The chain carries TRBV19 and TRBJ1-5; possibly TRBD1 for D (5 bases). Per the germline V gene, CDR1 is LNHDA and CDR2 is SQIVND (reference sequence). The V and J ends lost 7 bases and 2 bases respectively, with 18 bases between them. The CDR3 has 16 residues. CDR3: CASNGGPGSGNQPQHF. CDR3 nucleotide sequence: TGTGCCAGTAATGGAGGTCCAGGGTCGGGCAATCAGCCCCAGCATTTT. The full variable domain, completed using reference TRBV19 and TRBJ1-5, is DGGITQSPKYLFRKEGQNVTLSCEQNLNHDAMYWYRQDPGQGLRLIYYSQIVNDFQKGDIAEGYSVSREKKESFPLTVTSAQKNPTAFYLCASNGGPGSGNQPQHFGDGTRLSIL.